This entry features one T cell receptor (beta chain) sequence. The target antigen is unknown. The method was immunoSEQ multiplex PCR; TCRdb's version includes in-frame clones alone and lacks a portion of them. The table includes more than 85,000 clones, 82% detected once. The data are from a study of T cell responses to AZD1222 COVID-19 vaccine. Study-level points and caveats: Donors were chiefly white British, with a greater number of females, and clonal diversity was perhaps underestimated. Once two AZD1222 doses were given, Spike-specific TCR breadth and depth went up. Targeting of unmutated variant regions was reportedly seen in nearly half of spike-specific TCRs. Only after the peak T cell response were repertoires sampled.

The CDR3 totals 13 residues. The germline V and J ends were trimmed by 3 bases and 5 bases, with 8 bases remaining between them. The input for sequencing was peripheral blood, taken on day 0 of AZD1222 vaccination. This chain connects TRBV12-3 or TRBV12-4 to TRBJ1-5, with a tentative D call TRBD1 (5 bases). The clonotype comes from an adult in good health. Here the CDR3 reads CASSFVGDQPQHF. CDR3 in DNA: TGTGCCAGCAGTTTCGTAGGGGATCAGCCCCAGCATTTT.